This TCR beta chain was documented in a study of cytomegalovirus exposure and HLA in healthy donors. Points from the study as a whole: Cytomegalovirus status was reportedly diagnosed by the classifier with high specificity and sensitivity. Apart from CMV serostatus, no immune exposure information was available. TRBV6-2, TRBV6-3 and some other V segments were unresolvable in 87-base-pair reads.

With regard to this clone: Its specificity is not known.

The PCR employed 60 Vbeta primers together with 13 Jbeta primers. Using immunoSEQ multiplex PCR, the repertoire was profiled, and TCRdb retains in-frame clones only, with some absent. The table lists approximately 140,000 clones, roughly 77% of them singletons. The germline CDR1 and CDR2 sequences are SEHNR and FQNEAQ (reference sequence). The CDR3 totals 11 residues. The ends were cut back, 2 bases at V and 12 bases at J, with 11 bases in the middle. The clonotype was recovered from a woman aged 40 to 50 in good health and CMV-seropositive. The sample taken for sequencing was PBMCs. This chain uses TRBV7-9 with TRBJ2-7, with D tentatively TRBD2 (5 bases). The CDR3 nucleotides read TGTGCCAGCAGCTTATCGGACTTGCCGTACTTC. It translates to CASSLSDLPYF.